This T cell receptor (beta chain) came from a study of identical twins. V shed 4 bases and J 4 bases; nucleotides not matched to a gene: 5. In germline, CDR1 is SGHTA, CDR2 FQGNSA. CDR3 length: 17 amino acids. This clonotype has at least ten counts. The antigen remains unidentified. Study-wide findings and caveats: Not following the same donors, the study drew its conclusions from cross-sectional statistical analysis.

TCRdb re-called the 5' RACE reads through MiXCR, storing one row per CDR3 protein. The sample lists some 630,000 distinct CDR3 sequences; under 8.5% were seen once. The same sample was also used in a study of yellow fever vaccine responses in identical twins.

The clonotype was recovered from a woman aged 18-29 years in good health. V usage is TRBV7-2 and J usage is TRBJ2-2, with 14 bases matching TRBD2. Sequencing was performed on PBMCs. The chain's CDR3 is CASSSRLAGGGTGELFF. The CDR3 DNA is TGTGCCAGCAGCTCCAGACTAGCGGGAGGGGGCACCGGGGAGCTGTTTTTT.